Listed here are 13 T cell receptor beta chains from one sample, sequenced in a study of vaccination effects on CD4 cells after COVID-19. Generated by immunoSEQ multiplex PCR, the TCRdb table keeps only in-frame clones and is missing some. This table holds about 43,000 clones, 70% to 80% found once. These receptors have no known antigen. Under the ViraFEST assay, PBMC were stimulated with viral peptide pools so that antigen-specific CD4+ T cells expanded. Sequencing was performed afterwards. Isolating CD4+ T cells followed more than eight days of culture. According to the study, vaccine recipients showed no prior SARS-CoV-2 infection and negative nucleocapsid antibodies. The source material was CD4+ T cells from PBMCs cultured with SARS-CoV-2 spike peptides, sampled before COVID-19 vaccination. These receptor sequences come from a human donor who received a COVID-19 vaccine.

The V gene is TRBV10-3, the J gene TRBJ1-2; 7 bases agree with TRBD1. Trimming removed 3 bases from V and 6 bases from J; junction bases left unmatched: 13. Germline V CDR1 and CDR2: ENHRY, SYGVKD. The CDR3 length is 16 residues. CDR3 sequence (DNA): TGTGCCATCAGTGACCATGGACAGGCGTCTGGGGATGGCTACACCTTC. Its translation: CAISDHGQASGDGYTF.

The chain combines TRBV19 with TRBJ1-2; 8 bases match TRBD1. J lost 4 bases, V lost 10 bases, and 8 bases had no gene match. Germline assignment: CDR1 LNHDA and CDR2 SQIVND (reference sequence). CDR3 length: 13 residues. Here the CDR3 DNA reads TGTGCCACCCAGGACAGGGAAGGCTATGGCTACACCTTC. The encoded protein is CATQDREGYGYTF.

This clone has more than one count but fewer than ten. This chain joins TRBV7-9 and TRBJ2-3; D unresolved. Germline V gene sequence: CDR1 SEHNR, CDR2 FQNEAQ (reference sequence). V lost 1 base, J lost 7 bases, and 3 bases lay in between. The CDR3 loop spans 11 amino acids. CDR3 DNA: TGTGCCAGCAGCTTAGTAAATACGCAGTATTTT. It yields the protein CASSLVNTQYF.

The chain combines TRBV7-3 with TRBJ2-3, with 11 bases identical to TRBD2. This CDR3 is 18 amino acids long. Germline CDR1 reads SGHTA; CDR2 reads FQGTGA. V trimming: 1 base; J trimming: 0 bases; junction bases outside the gene matches: 6. DNA for the CDR3: TGTGCCAGCAGCTTAAGGGCTAGCGGGGGGACTAGCACAGATACGCAGTATTTT. It encodes CASSLRASGGTSTDTQYF. Full variable domain (missing parts from reference TRBV7-3 and TRBJ2-3): GAGVSQTPSNKVTEKGKYVELRCDPISGHTALYWYRQSLGQGPEFLIYFQGTGAADDSGLPNDRFFAVRPEGSVSTLKIQRTERGDSAVYLCASSLRASGGTSTDTQYFGPGTRLTVL.

The chain has TRBV2 and TRBJ1-6; maybe TRBD1 (6 bases). V was pared by 6 bases and J by 4 bases, with 7 bases between. CDR1 is SNHLY and CDR2 is FYNNEI in the germline V gene. The CDR3 contains 13 residues. CDR3 sequence reads: CASRDRYNSPLHF. DNA of the CDR3: TGTGCCAGCAGGGACAGATATAATTCACCCCTCCACTTT.

J is TRBJ2-1 and V is TRBV11-2; D perhaps matches TRBD1 (6 bases). The V end was cut by 5 bases, the J end by 4 bases, with 9 bases between. The CDR3 has 13 amino acids. Germline V gene lookup returns CDR1 SGHAT and CDR2 FQNNGV. CDR3 DNA sequence: TGTGCCAGCAGCACCGACAGGTACAATGAGCAGTTCTTC. This codes for CASSTDRYNEQFF.

This rearrangement joins TRBV7-9 to TRBJ1-3; a weak D match, TRBD1 (6 bases). Trimming removed 2 bases from V and 2 bases from J, with 10 bases in between. The germline V gene encodes CDR1 SEHNR and CDR2 FQNEAQ (reference sequence). The CDR3 sequence is 15 residues long. DNA of the CDR3: TGTGCCAGCAGCTTATTCGGGGGCGCTGGAAACACCATATATTTT. Its protein product is CASSLFGGAGNTIYF.

The V and J genes are TRBV18 and TRBJ2-5; 12 nucleotides align to TRBD2. Germline trimming cut 6 bases from V and 3 bases from J; bases unmatched to any gene: 8. The CDR3 contains 16 residues. Germline V gene data show CDR1 as KGHSH and CDR2 as LQKENI. CDR3 sequence reads: CASSPIRTSGKETQYF. CDR3 bases: TGTGCCAGCTCTCCCATCCGGACTAGCGGGAAAGAGACCCAGTACTTC.

This chain links TRBV5-1 with TRBJ2-5; D is unclear. Germline CDR1 and CDR2: SGHRS and YFSETQ. The CDR3 loop spans 17 amino acids. V was clipped by 0 bases and J by 7 bases, with 22 bases between them. The CDR3 protein is CASSLVDETESYGTQYF. In DNA, the CDR3 is TGCGCCAGCAGCTTGGTTGACGAAACAGAGAGTTATGGGACCCAGTACTTC.

The rearrangement links TRBV3-1 (or the pseudogene TRBV3-2) to TRBJ1-1; possibly TRBD1 for D (5 bases). Trimming left V 4 bases short and J 7 bases short, with 13 bases between. The V gene's germline CDR1 is LGHDT and CDR2 YNNKEL (reference sequence). The CDR3 runs 13 residues. CDR3 sequence (DNA): TGTGCCAGCAGCCCGACCGGGGGGATTGAAGCTTTCTTT. As protein: CASSPTGGIEAFF.

Details on this clone: Additional DNA sequences in this sample encode the identical CDR3. The rearrangement uses TRBV5-1 and TRBJ2-5; no reliable D call. The CDR3 consists of 11 residues. Germline CDR1 reads SGHRS; CDR2 reads YFSETQ. Trimming took 4 bases from V and 1 from J, leaving 2 bases between them. CDR3 region: CASSLQETQYF. CDR3 sequence (DNA): TGCGCCAGCAGCCTCCAAGAGACCCAGTACTTC.

The V and J genes are TRBV30 and TRBJ1-2; 8 bases fit TRBD1. The V and J ends lost 7 bases and 6 bases, in that order; junction bases with no gene match: 16. Looked up from germline, CDR1 is GTSNPN and CDR2 is SVGIG (reference sequence). There are 15 residues in the CDR3. CDR3 DNA sequence: TGTGCCTCCGTAACTACATTATGGACAGGGAATGGCTACACCTTC. This gives the protein CASVTTLWTGNGYTF.

The chain links TRBV2 to TRBJ2-6; D is uncertain. This CDR3 region has 15 residues. From germline, CDR1 is SNHLY and CDR2 FYNNEI. Trimming left V 4 bases short and J 1 base short, with 8 bases between. The CDR3 DNA is TGTGCCAGCAGTGTTGGGGTTTCTGGGGCCAACGTCCTGACTTTC. Encoded protein: CASSVGVSGANVLTF.